A single sample gave rise to the 3 T cell receptor beta chains below, sequenced in a study of blood T cell repertoires in COVID-19. Generated by immunoSEQ multiplex PCR, the TCRdb table keeps only in-frame clones and is missing some. The data show about 22,000 clones, approximately 80% seen once. The sequencing input was peripheral blood. These receptors were collected from a man between 65 and 85 years old with acute or convalescent COVID-19.

The J gene is TRBJ1-3, the V gene TRBV6-5; 8 nucleotides match TRBD1. CDR1 and CDR2 from the germline V gene are MNHEY and SVGAGI. The V gene end was trimmed by 8 bases and the J gene end by 3 bases; junction bases not matched to a gene: 6. The CDR3 totals 14 residues. As DNA, the CDR3 is TGTGCCAGCTCCTCCAGGGGGCTTGGAAACACCATATATTTT. It translates to CASSSRGLGNTIYF.

V is TRBV30 and J is TRBJ1-3, with D perhaps TRBD1 (6 bases). Trimming pared 5 bases from V and 0 bases from J, leaving 11 bases between. Germline V gene lookup returns CDR1 GTSNPN and CDR2 SVGIG (reference sequence). This CDR3 has 14 residues. The CDR3 protein is CAWGTGTSGNTIYF. The CDR3 nucleotides are TGTGCCTGGGGTACAGGGACCTCTGGAAACACCATATATTTT.

The chain employs TRBV27 and TRBJ2-4; a weak D match, TRBD1 (6 bases). V lost 6 bases to trimming and J lost 1 base, with 13 bases between them. The CDR3 totals 15 residues. Germline CDR1 reads MNHEY; CDR2 reads SMNVEV (reference sequence). The CDR3 loop is CASSRQERAKNIQYF. The CDR3 region has the DNA TGTGCCAGCAGCCGACAGGAAAGGGCCAAAAACATTCAGTACTTC.